The source of this T cell receptor (beta chain) is a study of blood T cell repertoires in COVID-19. About the research overall: Both acute and convalescent COVID-19 samples were obtained from the United States, Italy and Spain. The analysed material was cDNA or gDNA that came from T cells, B-cell-depleted T cells, or PBMCs.

The data were produced by immunoSEQ multiplex PCR, yet TCRdb's version contains in-frame clones alone and is incomplete. The data contain roughly 70,000 clones, 76% of them singletons. In germline, CDR1 is SGHAT, CDR2 FQNNGV. The CDR3 is made up of 15 amino acids. Between the trimmed V and J ends, which lost 5 bases and 4 bases, there was a span of 17 bases. A Seattle source enrolled patients during active infection and followed them longitudinally. This TCR came from a man in his 60s with COVID-19, enrolled during active disease. Sequencing was performed on peripheral blood. The chain recombines TRBV11-2 with TRBJ1-1; possibly TRBD1 for D (6 bases). The CDR3 here is CASSRRTGLGTEAFF. CDR3 DNA sequence: TGTGCCAGCAGCCGCCGAACAGGGTTGGGCACTGAAGCTTTCTTT.